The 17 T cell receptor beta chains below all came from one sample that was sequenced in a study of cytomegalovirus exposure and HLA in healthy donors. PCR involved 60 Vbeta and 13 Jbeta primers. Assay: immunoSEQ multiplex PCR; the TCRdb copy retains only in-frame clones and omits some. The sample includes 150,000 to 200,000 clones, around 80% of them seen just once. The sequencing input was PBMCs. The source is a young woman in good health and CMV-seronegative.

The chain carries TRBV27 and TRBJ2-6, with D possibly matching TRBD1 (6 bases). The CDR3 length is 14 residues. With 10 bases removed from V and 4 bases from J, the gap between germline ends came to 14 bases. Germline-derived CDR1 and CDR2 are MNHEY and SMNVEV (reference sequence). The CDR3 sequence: CAIGRGSGANVLTF. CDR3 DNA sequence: TGTGCCATCGGCAGGGGATCAGGGGCCAACGTCCTGACTTTC.

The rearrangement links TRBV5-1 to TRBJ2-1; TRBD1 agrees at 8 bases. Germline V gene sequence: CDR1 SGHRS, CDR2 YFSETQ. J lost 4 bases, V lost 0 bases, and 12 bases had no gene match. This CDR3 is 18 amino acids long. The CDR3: CASSLAGGPLTPYNEQFF. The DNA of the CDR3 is TGCGCCAGCAGCTTGGCAGGGGGCCCCTTGACCCCTTACAATGAGCAGTTCTTC.

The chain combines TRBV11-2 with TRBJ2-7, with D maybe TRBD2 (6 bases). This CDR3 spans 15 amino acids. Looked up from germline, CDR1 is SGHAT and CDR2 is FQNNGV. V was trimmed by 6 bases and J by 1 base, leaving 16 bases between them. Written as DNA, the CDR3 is TGTGCCAGCAGGATCTCCGGGACTCAGTCCTACGAGCAGTACTTC. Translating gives CASRISGTQSYEQYF.

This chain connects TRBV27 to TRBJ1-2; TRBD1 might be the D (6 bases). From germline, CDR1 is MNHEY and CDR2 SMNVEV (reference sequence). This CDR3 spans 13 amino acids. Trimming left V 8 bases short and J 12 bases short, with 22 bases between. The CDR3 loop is CASPRRTGHHDTF. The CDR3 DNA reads TGTGCCAGCCCTCGGAGAACAGGGCACCATGACACCTTC.

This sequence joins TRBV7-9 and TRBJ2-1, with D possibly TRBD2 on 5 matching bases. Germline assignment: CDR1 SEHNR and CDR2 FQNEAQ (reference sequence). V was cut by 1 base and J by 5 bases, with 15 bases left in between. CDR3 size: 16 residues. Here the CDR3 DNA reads TGTGCCAGCAGCTTAGACGAGGGCTACCAAGACAATGAGCAGTTCTTC. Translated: CASSLDEGYQDNEQFF. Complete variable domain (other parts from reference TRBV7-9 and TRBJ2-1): DTGVSQNPRHKITKRGQNVTFRCDPISEHNRLYWYRQTLGQGPEFLTYFQNEAQLEKSRLLSDRFSAERPKGSFSTLEIQRTEQGDSAMYLCASSLDEGYQDNEQFFGPGTRLTVL.

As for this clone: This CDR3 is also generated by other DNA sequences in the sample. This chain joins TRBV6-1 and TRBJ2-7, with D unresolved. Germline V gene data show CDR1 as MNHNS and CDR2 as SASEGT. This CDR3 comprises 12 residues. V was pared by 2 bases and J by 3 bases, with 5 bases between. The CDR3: CASSESSYEQYF. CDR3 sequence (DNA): TGTGCCAGCAGTGAAAGTAGCTACGAGCAGTACTTC.

The CDR3 DNA reads as TGCGCCAGCAGCTTGCCCGGGACAGGGGGTGGCGTCTATGGCTACACCTTC. It is translated as CASSLPGTGGGVYGYTF. The chain joins TRBV5-1 to TRBJ1-2; 11 positions match TRBD1. CDR3 length: 17 residues. The V gene's germline CDR1 is SGHRS and CDR2 YFSETQ. Losses at the gene ends were 1 base for V and 4 bases for J; bases not matched to a gene: 9. Full variable domain (missing parts from reference TRBV5-1 and TRBJ1-2): KAGVTQTPRYLIKTRGQQVTLSCSPISGHRSVSWYQQTPGQGLQFLFEYFSETQRNKGNFPGRFSGRQFSNSRSEMNVSTLELGDSALYLCASSLPGTGGGVYGYTFGSGTRLTVV.

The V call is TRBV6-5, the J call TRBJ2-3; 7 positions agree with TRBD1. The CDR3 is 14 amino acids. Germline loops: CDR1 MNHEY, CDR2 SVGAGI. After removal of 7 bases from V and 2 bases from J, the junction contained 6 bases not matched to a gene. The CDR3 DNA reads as TGTGCCAGCACTTATGACAGGGCCACAGATACGCAGTATTTT. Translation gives CASTYDRATDTQYF.

The CDR3 sequence: CASSPSDSFKNEQFF. The DNA of the CDR3 is TGTGCCAGCTCACCATCCGACTCCTTTAAGAATGAGCAGTTCTTC. The chain employs TRBV18 and TRBJ2-1, with D hard to call. The germline gives CDR1 KGHSH, CDR2 LQKENI. There are 15 residues in the CDR3. V was trimmed by 2 bases and J by 7 bases, leaving 15 bases between them.

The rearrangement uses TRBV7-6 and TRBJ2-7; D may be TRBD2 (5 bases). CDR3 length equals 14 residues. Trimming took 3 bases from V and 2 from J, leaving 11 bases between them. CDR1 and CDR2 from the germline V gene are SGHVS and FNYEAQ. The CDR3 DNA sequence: TGTGCCAGCAGCTTCTCCACGACTACCTACGAGCAGTACTTC. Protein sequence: CASSFSTTTYEQYF.

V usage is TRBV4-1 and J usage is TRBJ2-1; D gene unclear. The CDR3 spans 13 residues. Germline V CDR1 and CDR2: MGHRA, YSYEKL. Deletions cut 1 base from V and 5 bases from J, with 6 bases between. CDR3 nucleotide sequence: TGCGCCAGCAGCCAAGTTGAGAACAATGAGCAGTTCTTC. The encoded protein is CASSQVENNEQFF.

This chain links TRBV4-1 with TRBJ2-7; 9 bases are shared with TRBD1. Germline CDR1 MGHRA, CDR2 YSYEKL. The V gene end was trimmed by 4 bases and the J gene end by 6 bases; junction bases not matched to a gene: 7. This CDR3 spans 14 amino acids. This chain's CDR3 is CASSRGQGRREQYF. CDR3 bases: TGCGCCAGCAGCCGGGGACAGGGACGTCGCGAGCAGTACTTC.

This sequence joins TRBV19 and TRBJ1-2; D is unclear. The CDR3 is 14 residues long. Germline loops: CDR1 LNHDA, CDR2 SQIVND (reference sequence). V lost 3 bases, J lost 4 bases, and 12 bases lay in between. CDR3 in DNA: TGTGCCAGTAGTATTGGGCAGAGAGCCTATGGCTACACCTTC. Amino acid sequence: CASSIGQRAYGYTF.

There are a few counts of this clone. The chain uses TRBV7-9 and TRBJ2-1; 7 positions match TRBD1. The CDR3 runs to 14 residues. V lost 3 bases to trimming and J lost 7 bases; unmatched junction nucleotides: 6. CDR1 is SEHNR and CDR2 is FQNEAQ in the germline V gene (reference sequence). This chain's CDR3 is CASSLAGTENEQFF. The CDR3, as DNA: TGTGCCAGCAGCTTGGCCGGGACAGAGAATGAGCAGTTCTTC.

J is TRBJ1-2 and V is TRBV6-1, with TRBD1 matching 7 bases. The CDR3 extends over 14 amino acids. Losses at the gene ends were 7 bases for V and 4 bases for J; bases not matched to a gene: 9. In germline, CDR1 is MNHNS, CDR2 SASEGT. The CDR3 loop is CASKVGGGGYGYTF. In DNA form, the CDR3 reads TGTGCCAGCAAAGTAGGAGGGGGCGGCTATGGCTACACCTTC.

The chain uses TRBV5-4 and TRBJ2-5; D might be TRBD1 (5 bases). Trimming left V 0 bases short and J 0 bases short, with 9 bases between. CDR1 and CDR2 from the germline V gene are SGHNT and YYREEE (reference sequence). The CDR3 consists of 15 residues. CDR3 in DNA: TGTGCCAGCAGCTTGGACAGGAACCACCAAGAGACCCAGTACTTC. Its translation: CASSLDRNHQETQYF.

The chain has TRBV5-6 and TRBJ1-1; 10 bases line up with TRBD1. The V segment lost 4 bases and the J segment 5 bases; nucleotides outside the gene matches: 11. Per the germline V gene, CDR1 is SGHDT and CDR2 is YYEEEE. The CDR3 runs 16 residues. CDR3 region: CASSAPGQGIITEAFF. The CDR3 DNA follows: TGTGCCAGCAGCGCGCCGGGACAGGGGATAATAACTGAAGCTTTCTTT.